These T cell receptor beta chains were read from a single sample in a study of T cell responses to AZD1222 COVID-19 vaccine. Generated by immunoSEQ multiplex PCR, the TCRdb table keeps only in-frame clones and is missing some. The sample yields roughly 140,000 clones, more than 75% seen once. The specimen was peripheral blood, collected on day 0 of MenACWY control vaccination. These receptors originate from an adult in good health. The CDR3 runs from the conserved cysteine through the conserved F or W. D genes are given only for firm matches. Not all rows give a size; the values are once, few, many and, for expanded clones, a class.

D gene: -; CDR3 length: 13; clone size: once; J gene: TRBJ1-4; V gene: TRBV29-1; CDR3 protein: CSVGEASGEKLFF; CDR3 DNA: TGCAGCGTTGGGGAGGCATCTGGAGAAAAACTGTTTTTT
D gene: TRBD1; CDR3 length: 19; clone size: once; J gene: TRBJ2-6; V gene: TRBV28; CDR3 protein: CASSPPLGQGDSGANVLTF; CDR3 DNA: TGTGCCAGCAGTCCTCCATTGGGACAGGGTGACTCTGGGGCCAACGTCCTGACTTTC
D gene: -; CDR3 length: 13; clone size: -; J gene: TRBJ1-4; V gene: TRBV6-6; CDR3 protein: CASRRTGSEKLFF; CDR3 DNA: TGTGCCAGCAGGAGGACCGGATCGGAAAAACTGTTTTTT
D gene: -; CDR3 length: 12; clone size: -; J gene: TRBJ1-6; V gene: TRBV6-6; CDR3 protein: CASSYSHSPLHF; CDR3 DNA: TGTGCCAGCAGTTACAGCCATTCACCCCTCCACTTT
D gene: -; CDR3 length: 13; clone size: -; J gene: TRBJ2-2; V gene: TRBV14; CDR3 protein: CASRGSGAGELFF; CDR3 DNA: TGTGCCAGCAGGGGGTCAGGCGCCGGGGAGCTGTTTTTT
D gene: -; CDR3 length: 10; clone size: many; J gene: TRBJ1-1; V gene: TRBV20-1; CDR3 protein: CSAIRREAFF; CDR3 DNA: TGCAGTGCTATCAGAAGGGAAGCTTTCTTT
D gene: -; CDR3 length: 15; clone size: -; J gene: TRBJ2-7; V gene: TRBV27; CDR3 protein: CASSLSRGGPYEQYF; CDR3 DNA: TGTGCCAGCAGTTTATCCAGGGGAGGACCCTACGAGCAGTACTTC
D gene: TRBD1; CDR3 length: 15; clone size: -; J gene: TRBJ1-3; V gene: TRBV3-1/TRBV3-2; CDR3 protein: CASSQTGGSGNTIYF; CDR3 DNA: TGTGCCAGCAGCCAAACAGGGGGCTCGGGAAACACCATATATTTT
D gene: -; CDR3 length: 17; clone size: -; J gene: TRBJ2-4; V gene: TRBV5-5; CDR3 protein: CASRPWLATSNLVIQYF; CDR3 DNA: TGTGCCAGCAGGCCTTGGTTGGCCACCTCGAATCTTGTGATTCAGTACTTC
D gene: -; CDR3 length: 14; clone size: -; J gene: TRBJ1-1; V gene: TRBV19; CDR3 protein: CASRDHGEGGEAFF; CDR3 DNA: TGTGCCAGTAGGGACCACGGGGAGGGAGGTGAAGCTTTCTTT
D gene: -; CDR3 length: 14; clone size: -; J gene: TRBJ2-5; V gene: TRBV5-5; CDR3 protein: CASSLEDRVGTQYF; CDR3 DNA: TGTGCCAGCAGCTTGGAGGATAGGGTCGGGACCCAGTACTTC
D gene: -; CDR3 length: 14; clone size: -; J gene: TRBJ1-1; V gene: TRBV11-2; CDR3 protein: CASSVWTGNTEAFF; CDR3 DNA: TGTGCCAGCAGCGTATGGACCGGCAACACTGAAGCTTTCTTT
D gene: TRBD1; CDR3 length: 14; clone size: -; J gene: TRBJ1-5; V gene: TRBV28; CDR3 protein: CASSYRGGNQPQHF; CDR3 DNA: TGTGCCAGCAGCTACAGGGGTGGAAATCAGCCCCAGCATTTT
D gene: TRBD1; CDR3 length: 12; clone size: -; J gene: TRBJ1-2; V gene: TRBV7-3; CDR3 protein: CASLRGCYGYTF; CDR3 DNA: TGTGCCAGCCTCAGGGGGTGCTATGGCTACACCTTC
D gene: -; CDR3 length: 14; clone size: -; J gene: TRBJ2-7; V gene: TRBV7-9; CDR3 protein: CASSADGSWREQYF; CDR3 DNA: TGTGCCAGCAGCGCGGACGGAAGTTGGAGGGAGCAGTACTTC
D gene: TRBD1; CDR3 length: 15; clone size: -; J gene: TRBJ1-5; V gene: TRBV19; CDR3 protein: CASRLTRQGHQPQHF; CDR3 DNA: TGTGCCAGTAGACTTACGAGACAGGGACATCAGCCCCAGCATTTT
D gene: TRBD2; CDR3 length: 17; clone size: few; J gene: TRBJ2-1; V gene: TRBV10-3; CDR3 protein: CAISESRASGDRNEQFF; CDR3 DNA: TGTGCCATCAGTGAGTCGAGGGCTAGCGGGGATAGGAATGAGCAGTTCTTC
D gene: TRBD1; CDR3 length: 14; clone size: -; J gene: TRBJ1-2; V gene: TRBV5-4; CDR3 protein: CASSVDRGPGGYTF; CDR3 DNA: TGTGCCAGCAGCGTGGACAGGGGGCCGGGTGGCTACACCTTC
D gene: TRBD1; CDR3 length: 14; clone size: few; J gene: TRBJ1-3; V gene: TRBV28; CDR3 protein: CASRETGSRDTIYF; CDR3 DNA: TGTGCCAGCAGGGAGACAGGGTCAAGGGACACCATATATTTT
D gene: -; CDR3 length: 16; clone size: few; J gene: TRBJ1-3; V gene: TRBV11-2; CDR3 protein: CASSLDPTVGTNTIYF; CDR3 DNA: TGTGCCAGCAGCTTAGATCCGACAGTGGGTACGAACACCATATATTTT
D gene: TRBD1; CDR3 length: 17; clone size: -; J gene: TRBJ2-3; V gene: TRBV11-2; CDR3 protein: CASSLRPQGVGTDTQYF; CDR3 DNA: TGTGCCAGCAGCTTAAGGCCACAGGGGGTAGGCACAGATACGCAGTATTTT
D gene: -; CDR3 length: 12; clone size: -; J gene: TRBJ1-5; V gene: TRBV10-3; CDR3 protein: CAISEGGGTQHF; CDR3 DNA: TGTGCCATCAGTGAGGGGGGGGGAACCCAGCATTTT
D gene: -; CDR3 length: 13; clone size: -; J gene: TRBJ2-5; V gene: TRBV2; CDR3 protein: CASRGIVGETQYF; CDR3 DNA: TGTGCCAGCAGGGGGATCGTTGGAGAGACCCAGTACTTC
D gene: -; CDR3 length: 14; clone size: -; J gene: TRBJ1-5; V gene: TRBV30; CDR3 protein: CAQNLRGGNQPQHF; CDR3 DNA: TGTGCCCAAAACCTTCGGGGGGGCAATCAGCCCCAGCATTTT
D gene: -; CDR3 length: 14; clone size: -; J gene: TRBJ1-2; V gene: TRBV12-5; CDR3 protein: CASGSINEGTVQTF; CDR3 DNA: TGTGCTAGTGGCTCCATTAACGAGGGGACCGTTCAAACCTTC
D gene: -; CDR3 length: 15; clone size: -; J gene: TRBJ2-3; V gene: TRBV7-9; CDR3 protein: CASSLNRASTDTQYF; CDR3 DNA: TGTGCCAGCAGCTTAAACAGGGCGAGCACAGATACGCAGTATTTT
D gene: -; CDR3 length: 15; clone size: -; J gene: TRBJ2-5; V gene: TRBV7-8; CDR3 protein: CASSRTTGVSETQYF; CDR3 DNA: TGTGCCAGCAGCCGCACCACGGGGGTATCAGAGACCCAGTACTTC
D gene: -; CDR3 length: 11; clone size: few; J gene: TRBJ2-7; V gene: TRBV12-3/TRBV12-4; CDR3 protein: CASSLFYEQYF; CDR3 DNA: TGTGCCAGCAGTCTATTCTACGAGCAGTACTTC
D gene: -; CDR3 length: 13; clone size: -; J gene: TRBJ2-7; V gene: TRBV6-1; CDR3 protein: CASSERDNYEQYF; CDR3 DNA: TGTGCCAGCAGTGAACGGGACAACTACGAGCAGTACTTC
D gene: -; CDR3 length: 14; clone size: -; J gene: TRBJ1-1; V gene: TRBV6-1; CDR3 protein: CASSEGQVPIEAFF; CDR3 DNA: TGTGCCAGCAGTGAAGGACAGGTCCCGATTGAAGCTTTCTTT
D gene: TRBD1; CDR3 length: 13; clone size: -; J gene: TRBJ1-4; V gene: TRBV18; CDR3 protein: CASFTGGDEKLFF; CDR3 DNA: TGTGCCAGCTTTACAGGGGGCGATGAAAAACTGTTTTTT
D gene: -; CDR3 length: 11; clone size: -; J gene: TRBJ2-2; V gene: TRBV3-1/TRBV3-2; CDR3 protein: CATREAGELFF; CDR3 DNA: TGTGCCACCAGGGAGGCCGGGGAGCTGTTTTTT
D gene: -; CDR3 length: 17; clone size: -; J gene: TRBJ2-2; V gene: TRBV5-6; CDR3 protein: CASSLGARGAHTGELFF; CDR3 DNA: TGTGCCAGCAGCTTGGGGGCACGGGGGGCACACACCGGGGAGCTGTTTTTT
D gene: TRBD1; CDR3 length: 16; clone size: -; J gene: TRBJ2-1; V gene: TRBV27; CDR3 protein: CASSSTGWSSYNEQFF; CDR3 DNA: TGTGCCAGCAGTTCGACAGGGTGGAGCTCCTACAATGAGCAGTTCTTC
D gene: -; CDR3 length: 17; clone size: -; J gene: TRBJ2-2; V gene: TRBV7-6; CDR3 protein: CASSLAVGEGLPGELFF; CDR3 DNA: TGTGCCAGCAGCTTAGCGGTTGGAGAGGGTCTGCCTGGGGAGCTGTTTTTT
D gene: -; CDR3 length: 16; clone size: -; J gene: TRBJ1-3; V gene: TRBV28; CDR3 protein: CASSLAGEIRGNTIYF; CDR3 DNA: TGTGCCAGCAGTTTAGCGGGGGAGATTCGCGGAAACACCATATATTTT
D gene: TRBD1; CDR3 length: 14; clone size: -; J gene: TRBJ1-1; V gene: TRBV18; CDR3 protein: CASSEGQGAPEAFF; CDR3 DNA: TGTGCCAGCTCGGAAGGACAGGGGGCTCCTGAAGCTTTCTTT
D gene: -; CDR3 length: 14; clone size: -; J gene: TRBJ1-1; V gene: TRBV28; CDR3 protein: CASSLAGVGTEAFF; CDR3 DNA: TGTGCCAGCAGTTTAGCAGGGGTAGGTACTGAAGCTTTCTTT
D gene: -; CDR3 length: 18; clone size: -; J gene: TRBJ1-3; V gene: TRBV3-1/TRBV3-2; CDR3 protein: CASSQVFLAALSGNTIYF; CDR3 DNA: TGTGCCAGCAGCCAAGTCTTCTTGGCGGCCCTCTCTGGAAACACCATATATTTT
D gene: -; CDR3 length: 14; clone size: -; J gene: TRBJ1-4; V gene: TRBV6-5; CDR3 protein: CASSYSTGTEKLFF; CDR3 DNA: TGTGCCAGCAGTTACTCGACAGGCACTGAAAAACTGTTTTTT
D gene: -; CDR3 length: 16; clone size: -; J gene: TRBJ1-4; V gene: TRBV18; CDR3 protein: CASSPRVVSTNEKLFF; CDR3 DNA: TGTGCCAGCTCACCACGGGTAGTGTCCACTAATGAAAAACTGTTTTTT
D gene: TRBD1; CDR3 length: 14; clone size: once; J gene: TRBJ1-1; V gene: TRBV10-3; CDR3 protein: CAISGGGGKAEAFF; CDR3 DNA: TGTGCCATCAGTGGAGGAGGGGGCAAGGCTGAAGCTTTCTTT
D gene: -; CDR3 length: 15; clone size: -; J gene: TRBJ1-5; V gene: TRBV2; CDR3 protein: CAPREGRNPYQPQHF; CDR3 DNA: TGTGCCCCAAGGGAGGGCAGGAACCCGTATCAGCCCCAGCATTTT
D gene: -; CDR3 length: 14; clone size: -; J gene: TRBJ1-3; V gene: TRBV5-1; CDR3 protein: CASSGGLGGNTIYF; CDR3 DNA: TGCGCCAGCAGCGGGGGGCTCGGTGGAAACACCATATATTTT
D gene: -; CDR3 length: 15; clone size: -; J gene: TRBJ1-1; V gene: TRBV7-6; CDR3 protein: CASSLVGESNTEAFF; CDR3 DNA: TGTGCCAGCAGCCTAGTGGGGGAGTCGAACACTGAAGCTTTCTTT